The next 22 T cell receptor beta chains were all read from a single sample in a study of T cell repertoires in cytomegalovirus infection. TCRdb re-called the reads through MiXCR, storing one row per CDR3 protein. This table holds around 770,000 distinct CDR3 sequences, 29% found once. Antigen specificity for these receptors is unknown. Sequenced here: cultured CD8+ T cells from PBMCs, sampled from culture after CMV antigen stimulation. The receptors come from a human donor in good health (CMV status not recorded). Some clones in this sample may be carry-over from other donors' samples.

V is TRBV7-9 and J is TRBJ1-6; unclear D gene. Trimming took off 3 bases at V and 5 bases at J, with 17 bases between the two ends. Germline V gene lookup returns CDR1 SEHNR and CDR2 FQNEAQ (reference sequence). The CDR3 runs 17 residues. This CDR3 is CASSFPGGLQNNSPLHF. CDR3 in DNA: TGTGCCAGCAGCTTCCCCGGCGGCCTACAGAATAATTCACCCCTCCACTTT.

This chain uses TRBV27 with TRBJ1-4, with unresolved D. Germline V lookup: CDR1 MNHEY, CDR2 SMNVEV (reference sequence). Trimming took off 6 bases at V and 8 bases at J, with 19 bases between the two ends. This CDR3 comprises 15 residues. The CDR3 nucleotides read TGTGCCAGCAGCGTTAATCATGGCCCGAACGAAAAACTGTTTTTT. It specifies CASSVNHGPNEKLFF.

V usage is TRBV27 and J usage is TRBJ2-7, with unresolved D. Trimming left V 2 bases short and J 6 bases short, with 8 bases between. This CDR3 is 12 amino acids long. Germline V CDR1 and CDR2: MNHEY, SMNVEV (reference sequence). The CDR3 sequence is CASSLTGTEQYF. CDR3 coding DNA: TGTGCCAGCAGTTTAACGGGTACCGAGCAGTACTTC.

The gene calls are TRBV5-6 and TRBJ2-7; maybe TRBD1 (5 bases). The germline CDR1 and CDR2 sequences are SGHDT and YYEEEE. V shed 4 bases and J shed 5 bases, with 16 bases lying between them. The CDR3 is 14 amino acids. CDR3 DNA: TGTGCCAGCAGCCGTGGCGGCAGGGTCCACGAGCAGTACTTC. Translation: CASSRGGRVHEQYF.

This clonotype was picked up a small number of times. The gene calls are TRBV7-2 and TRBJ2-2; D not certain. Germline CDR1 SGHTA, CDR2 FQGNSA. Trimming removed 5 bases from V and 4 bases from J, with 17 bases in between. CDR3 length: 16 residues. DNA of the CDR3: TGTGCCAGCAGCGTCACGGTTGGCTCTGGCACCGGGGAGCTGTTTTTT. Translated, it gives CASSVTVGSGTGELFF.

The rearrangement joins TRBV7-9 to TRBJ1-1, with no clear D. The CDR3 consists of 14 residues. Germline loops: CDR1 SEHNR, CDR2 FQNEAQ (reference sequence). The germline V and J ends were trimmed by 2 bases and 4 bases, with 11 bases remaining between them. CDR3 nucleotide sequence: TGTGCCAGCAGCTTATACACCGACGGCACTGAAGCTTTCTTT. Its protein is CASSLYTDGTEAFF.

J is TRBJ2-6 and V is TRBV29-1; D uncertain. The germline V gene encodes CDR1 SQVTM and CDR2 ANQGSEA. Trimming pared 2 bases from V and 0 bases from J, leaving 11 bases between. The CDR3 loop spans 16 amino acids. The CDR3 region has the DNA TGCAGCGTTGAATGGACGGATAACTCTGGGGCCAACGTCCTGACTTTC. It codes for CSVEWTDNSGANVLTF.

This clonotype came up many times. The chain couples TRBV27 to TRBJ2-7; TRBD2 matches at 7 bases. V was clipped by 2 bases and J by 5 bases; unmatched bases: 3. The CDR3 length is 13 residues. In germline, CDR1 is MNHEY, CDR2 SMNVEV (reference sequence). Here the CDR3 reads CASSLSGTHEQYV. CDR3 DNA: TGTGCCAGCAGTTTAAGCGGGACCCACGAGCAGTACGTC.

The genes are TRBV7-9 and TRBJ1-5; D is unclear. Germline values: CDR1 SEHNR, CDR2 FQNEAQ (reference sequence). V gave up 4 bases and J gave up 4 bases, with 8 bases separating them. CDR3 length: 13 amino acids. Here the CDR3 reads CASSWERNQPQHF. CDR3 nucleotide sequence: TGTGCCAGCAGCTGGGAAAGAAATCAGCCCCAGCATTTT.

This clonotype was seen ten or more times. The chain employs TRBV27 and TRBJ2-1; 8 bases agree with TRBD2. The CDR3 contains 12 residues. V was clipped by 7 bases and J by 6 bases; unmatched bases: 2. Germline V lookup: CDR1 MNHEY, CDR2 SMNVEV (reference sequence). The CDR3 protein is CASNRGGNEQFF. DNA of the CDR3: TGTGCCAGCAACCGGGGGGGCAATGAGCAGTTCTTC.

The rearrangement uses TRBV10-3 and TRBJ1-1; D remains ambiguous. V was shortened by 2 bases and J by 3 bases, with 13 bases between the two germline ends. There are 15 residues in the CDR3. CDR1 ENHRY and CDR2 SYGVKD come from the germline V gene. The CDR3 DNA follows: TGTGCCATCAGTGAGCTCCTATTTTCGGACACTGAAGCTTTCTTT. Translating gives CAISELLFSDTEAFF.

This clonotype was seen a few times. The rearrangement uses TRBV29-1 and TRBJ2-3; D tentatively reads TRBD1 or TRBD2 (5 bases each). The V gene lost 2 bases and the J gene lost 0 bases, with 12 bases spanning the gap. Germline V gene sequence: CDR1 SQVTM, CDR2 ANQGSEA. The CDR3 has 15 amino acids. The DNA of the CDR3 is TGCAGCGTTGAACGAGGGGCAGGTAGCACAGATACGCAGTATTTT. The encoded protein is CSVERGAGSTDTQYF.

The sample holds many counts of this clonotype. The chain has TRBV12-3 or TRBV12-4 and TRBJ2-5; 13 positions match TRBD2. Losses at the gene ends were 5 bases for V and 0 bases for J; bases not matched to a gene: 6. The CDR3 length is 17 residues. This CDR3 is CASSPGTSGAYQETQYF. As DNA, the CDR3 is TGTGCCAGCAGTCCCGGGACTAGCGGGGCTTACCAAGAGACCCAGTACTTC.

In regard to this clonotype: A much larger clone differs by one base, so this may be a read error. The V and J genes are TRBV7-8 and TRBJ2-7, with D perhaps matching TRBD2 (6 bases). The CDR3 extends over 14 amino acids. The V end lost 6 bases, the J end lost 2 bases, and 14 bases lay between the germline ends. The germline gives CDR1 SGHVS, CDR2 FQNEAQ. The CDR3 here is CASRSSGSAYEQYF. The CDR3 bases are TGTGCCAGCAGATCCAGCGGGTCTGCCTACGAGCAGTACTTC.

This clonotype was counted a few times. The rearrangement links TRBV4-1 to TRBJ1-2, with D tentatively TRBD1 (6 bases). CDR3 size: 16 residues. In germline, CDR1 is MGHRA, CDR2 YSYEKL. V was pared by 1 base and J by 2 bases, with 14 bases between. Here the CDR3 reads CASSQAVADRNYGYTF. CDR3 nucleotide sequence: TGCGCCAGCAGCCAAGCTGTCGCCGACAGGAACTATGGCTACACCTTC.

This clonotype appeared a few times. The V call is TRBV2, the J call TRBJ1-1, with D perhaps matching TRBD1 (6 bases). V was trimmed by 3 bases and J by 1 base, leaving 12 bases between them. Germline V gene data show CDR1 as SNHLY and CDR2 as FYNNEI. This CDR3 contains 15 residues. CDR3 sequence reads: CASSDNRDKNTEAFF. Written as DNA, the CDR3 is TGTGCCAGCAGTGATAACCGGGACAAGAACACTGAAGCTTTCTTT.

This clonotype has ten or more counts. The J gene is TRBJ2-1, the V gene TRBV7-9; TRBD2 might be the D (5 bases). The CDR3 consists of 15 residues. The V gene lost 6 bases and the J gene lost 8 bases, with 20 bases spanning the gap. Per germline, CDR1 SEHNR and CDR2 FQNEAQ (reference sequence). CDR3: CASRPPAEFTDEQFF. In nucleotides, the CDR3 is TGTGCCAGCAGACCCCCAGCGGAGTTTACGGATGAGCAGTTCTTC.

V is TRBV11-1 and J is TRBJ1-1; 8 bases map to TRBD1. After removal of 1 base from V and 5 bases from J, the junction contained 6 bases not matched to a gene. This CDR3 is 15 amino acids long. Germline CDR1 SGHAT, CDR2 FQDESV (reference sequence). Here the CDR3 reads CASSLVGQGMTEAFF. The CDR3 coding sequence is TGTGCCAGCAGCTTAGTCGGACAGGGCATGACTGAAGCTTTCTTT. Full variable domain (remainder filled in from reference TRBV11-1 and TRBJ1-1): EAEVAQSPRYKITEKSQAVAFWCDPISGHATLYWYRQILGQGPELLVQFQDESVVDDSQLPKDRFSAERLKGVDSTLKIQPAELGDSAMYLCASSLVGQGMTEAFFGQGTRLTVV.

About this clonotype itself: A read error may account for a junction end that differs from germline. V usage is TRBV18 and J usage is TRBJ2-2; D not certain. CDR3 length: 12 residues. Germline CDR1 and CDR2: KGHSH and LQKENI. CDR3 bases: TGTGCCAGCTCATTTAACATCGGGGAGCTGTTTTTT. This translates into CASSFNIGELFF.

Here the CDR3 reads CASSQVYTSSTDTQYF. CDR3 sequence (DNA): TGCGCCAGCAGCCAAGTTTACACGAGTAGCACAGATACGCAGTATTTT. The rearrangement uses TRBV4-1 and TRBJ2-3; D is uncertain. The V gene lost 1 base and the J gene lost 0 bases, with 11 bases spanning the gap. Germline CDR1 is MGHRA and CDR2 is YSYEKL. The CDR3 length is 16 residues.

On this clonotype: A much more abundant neighbour one base away suggests this may be a read error. This chain joins TRBV7-8 and TRBJ1-4; TRBD1 might be the D (6 bases). From germline, CDR1 is SGHVS and CDR2 FQNEAQ. The CDR3 extends over 16 amino acids. V gave up 2 bases and J gave up 8 bases, with 18 bases separating them. CDR3: CASSLRGHGTGEKLFF. CDR3 coding DNA: TGTGCCAGCAGCTTACGGGGACATGGAACGGGCGAAAAACTGTTTTTT.

This clonotype was seen more than once but under ten times. The chain combines TRBV15 with TRBJ1-3; 9 nucleotides agree with TRBD1. Trimming removed 0 bases from V and 0 bases from J; junction bases left unmatched: 9. The CDR3 is made up of 19 amino acids. Germline lookup yields CDR1 LNHNV and CDR2 YYDKDF (reference sequence). CDR3 DNA sequence: TGTGCCACCAGCAGAGATGGGACAGGGCCCCTTTACTCTGGAAACACCATATATTTT. This gives the protein CATSRDGTGPLYSGNTIYF.